This TCR beta chain was identified during a study of shared clonotypes between healthy human individuals. J was trimmed by 7 bases and V by 0 bases; bases with no gene match: 8. Germline V gene data show CDR1 as SGHRS and CDR2 as YFSETQ. The CDR3 loop spans 15 amino acids. Produced via immunoSEQ multiplex PCR; TCRdb's table is partial and in-frame only. The sample lists around 500,000 clones; approximately 79% were seen once. Material: PBMCs. The TCR sequence derives from a woman aged 40 to 50 in good health. Some clones in this sample may be carry-over from other donors' samples. The chain joins TRBV5-1 to TRBJ1-2; 8 nucleotides agree with TRBD1. Written as DNA, the CDR3 is TGCGCCAGCAGCTTGGATGTGACAGGGGTTGGTGGCTACACCTTC. The encoded protein is CASSLDVTGVGGYTF.